This T cell receptor (beta chain) is drawn from a study of CD8+ T cells in alopecia areata. Study details: Percent affected scalp area, the SALT score, rated treated patients' severity. General observations from the study: There were many expanded lesional clones persisting in scalp and blood during tofacitinib. The link between baseline CD8+ expansion and response remains uncertain with one nonresponder. In lesional scalp, particularly from alopecia totalis/universalis, clonality was higher than in normal scalp.

cDNA reverse transcribed from extracted RNA served as the sequencing template. The protocol was immunoSEQ multiplex PCR, while the TCRdb copy is restricted to in-frame clones and leaves out a portion. Here the sample spans about 120,000 clones, approximately 57% being singletons. Sample treatment: oral pan-JAK inhibitor, 5-10 mg twice daily. Worth noting for this clone: The antigen is not known.

This TCR came from a human donor with alopecia areata. The sequenced sample was CD4+ T cells sorted from blood, obtained at week 4, from a patient treated with tofacitinib.

The CDR3 reads CAWSVAGTYGYTF. CDR3 coding DNA: TGTGCCTGGAGTGTGGCAGGGACTTATGGCTACACCTTC. V usage is TRBV30 and J usage is TRBJ1-2; D is possibly TRBD1 (5 bases). Germline V gene lookup returns CDR1 GTSNPN and CDR2 SVGIG (reference sequence). The CDR3 extends over 13 amino acids. Trimming pared 0 bases from V and 5 bases from J, leaving 10 bases between.